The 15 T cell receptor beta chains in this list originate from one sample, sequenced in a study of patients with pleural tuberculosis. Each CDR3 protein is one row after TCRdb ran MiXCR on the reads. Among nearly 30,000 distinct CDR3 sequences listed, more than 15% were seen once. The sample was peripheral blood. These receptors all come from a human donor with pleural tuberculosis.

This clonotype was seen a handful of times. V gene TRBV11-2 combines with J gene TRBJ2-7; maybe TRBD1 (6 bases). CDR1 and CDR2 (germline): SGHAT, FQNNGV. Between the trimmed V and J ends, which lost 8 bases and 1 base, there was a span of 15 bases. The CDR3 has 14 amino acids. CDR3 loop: CASRPRGTSYEQYF. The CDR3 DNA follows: TGTGCCAGCCGCCCTAGGGGGACGTCCTACGAGCAGTACTTC.

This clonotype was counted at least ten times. The CDR3 is CASRGSGGSGNEQFF. DNA for the CDR3: TGTGCCAGCAGGGGAAGCGGGGGAAGTGGTAATGAGCAGTTCTTC. The gene calls are TRBV12-3 or TRBV12-4 and TRBJ2-1, with 8 positions matching TRBD2. This CDR3 has 15 amino acids. After removal of 6 bases from V and 7 bases from J, the junction contained 11 bases not matched to a gene.

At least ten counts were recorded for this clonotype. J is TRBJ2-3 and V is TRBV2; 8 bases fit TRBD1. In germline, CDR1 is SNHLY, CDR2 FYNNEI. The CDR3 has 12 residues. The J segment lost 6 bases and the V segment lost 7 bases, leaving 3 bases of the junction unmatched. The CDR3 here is CASTWTGDTQYF. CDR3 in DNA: TGTGCCAGCACCTGGACAGGGGATACGCAGTATTTT.

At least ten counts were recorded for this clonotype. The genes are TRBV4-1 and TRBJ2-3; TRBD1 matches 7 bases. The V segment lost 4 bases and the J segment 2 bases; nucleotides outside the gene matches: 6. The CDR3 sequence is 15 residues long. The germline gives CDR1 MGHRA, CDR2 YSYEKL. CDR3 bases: TGCGCCAGCAGCCGATGGACAGGTATCACAGATACGCAGTATTTT. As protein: CASSRWTGITDTQYF.

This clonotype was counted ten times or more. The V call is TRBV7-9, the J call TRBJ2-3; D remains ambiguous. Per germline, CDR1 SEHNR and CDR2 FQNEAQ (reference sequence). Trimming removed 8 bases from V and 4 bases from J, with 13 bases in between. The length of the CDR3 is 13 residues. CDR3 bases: TGTGCCAGCCCCATCGGTGCCGCAGATACGCAGTATTTT. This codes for CASPIGAADTQYF.

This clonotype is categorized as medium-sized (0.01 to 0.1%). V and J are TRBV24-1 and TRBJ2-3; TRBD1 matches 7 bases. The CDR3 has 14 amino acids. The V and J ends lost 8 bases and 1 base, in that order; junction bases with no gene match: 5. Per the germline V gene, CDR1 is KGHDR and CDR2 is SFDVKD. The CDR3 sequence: CATNDGQGTDTQYF. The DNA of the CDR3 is TGTGCCACCAACGACGGACAGGGCACAGATACGCAGTATTTT.

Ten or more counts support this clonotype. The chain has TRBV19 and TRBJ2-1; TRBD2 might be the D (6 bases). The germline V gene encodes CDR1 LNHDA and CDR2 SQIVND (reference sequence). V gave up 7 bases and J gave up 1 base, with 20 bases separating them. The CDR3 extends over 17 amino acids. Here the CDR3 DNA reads TGTGCCAGTAAGGAGGAGTTAAGACTAGGGTCCTACAATGAGCAGTTCTTC. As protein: CASKEELRLGSYNEQFF.

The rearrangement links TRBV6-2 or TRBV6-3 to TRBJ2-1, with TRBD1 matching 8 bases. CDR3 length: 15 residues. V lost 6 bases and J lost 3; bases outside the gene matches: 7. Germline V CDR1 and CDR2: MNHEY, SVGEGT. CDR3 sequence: CASSLEQGGYNEQFF. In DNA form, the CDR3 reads TGTGCCAGCAGCTTAGAACAGGGGGGCTACAATGAGCAGTTCTTC.

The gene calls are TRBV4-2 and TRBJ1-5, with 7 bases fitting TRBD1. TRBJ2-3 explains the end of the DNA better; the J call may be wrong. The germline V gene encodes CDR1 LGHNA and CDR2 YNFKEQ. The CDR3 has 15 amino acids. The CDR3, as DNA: TGTGCCAGCAGCCATACTTTACAGGGGAGTCAGCCCCAGTATTTT. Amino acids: CASSHTLQGSQPQYF.

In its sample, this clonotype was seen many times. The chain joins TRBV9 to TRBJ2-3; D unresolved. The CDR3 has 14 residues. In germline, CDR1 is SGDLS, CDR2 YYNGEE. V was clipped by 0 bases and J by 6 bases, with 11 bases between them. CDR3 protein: CASSVGPDHDTQYF. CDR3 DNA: TGTGCCAGCAGCGTAGGCCCCGATCACGATACGCAGTATTTT.

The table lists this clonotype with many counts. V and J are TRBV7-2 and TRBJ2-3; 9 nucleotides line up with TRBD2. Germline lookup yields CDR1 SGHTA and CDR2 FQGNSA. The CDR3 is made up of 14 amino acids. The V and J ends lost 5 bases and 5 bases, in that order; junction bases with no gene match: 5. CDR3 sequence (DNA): TGTGCCAGCAGCGCGACTAGCGGACAAGATACGCAGTATTTT. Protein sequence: CASSATSGQDTQYF.

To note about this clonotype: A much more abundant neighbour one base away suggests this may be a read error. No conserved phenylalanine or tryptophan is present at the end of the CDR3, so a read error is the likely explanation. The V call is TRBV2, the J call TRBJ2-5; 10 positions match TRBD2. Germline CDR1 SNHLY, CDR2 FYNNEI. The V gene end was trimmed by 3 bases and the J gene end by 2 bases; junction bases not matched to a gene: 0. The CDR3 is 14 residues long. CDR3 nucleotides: TGTGCCAGCAGTGAGACTAGCGGGCAAGAGACCCAGTACCTC. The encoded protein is CASSETSGQETQYL.

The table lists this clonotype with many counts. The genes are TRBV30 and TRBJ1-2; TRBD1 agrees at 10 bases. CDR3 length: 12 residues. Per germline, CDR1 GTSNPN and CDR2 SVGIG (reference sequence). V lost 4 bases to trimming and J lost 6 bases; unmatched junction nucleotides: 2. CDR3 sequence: CAWTGTGDGYTF. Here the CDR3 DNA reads TGTGCCTGGACCGGGACAGGGGATGGCTACACCTTC.

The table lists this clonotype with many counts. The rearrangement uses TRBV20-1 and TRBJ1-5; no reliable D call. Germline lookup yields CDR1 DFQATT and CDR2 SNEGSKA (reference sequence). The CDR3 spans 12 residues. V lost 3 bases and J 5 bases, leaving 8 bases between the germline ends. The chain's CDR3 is CSASNTDQPQHF. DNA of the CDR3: TGCAGTGCTAGTAATACAGATCAGCCCCAGCATTTT.

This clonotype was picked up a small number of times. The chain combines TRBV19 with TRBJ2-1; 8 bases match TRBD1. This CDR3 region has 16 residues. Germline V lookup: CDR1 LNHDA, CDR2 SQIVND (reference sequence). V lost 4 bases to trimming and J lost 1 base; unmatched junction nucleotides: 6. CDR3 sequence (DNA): TGTGCCAGTAGTACCCCACAGGGGGGATCCTACAATGAGCAGTTCTTC. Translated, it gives CASSTPQGGSYNEQFF.